This T cell receptor (beta chain) derives from a study of blood T cell repertoires in COVID-19. Whole-study context: Material from acute and convalescent COVID-19 was sourced from the United States, Italy and Spain. Sources were T cells, B-cell-depleted T cells, or PBMCs; the material itself was cDNA or gDNA.

The authors' processing: Estimated nucleated cell counts came from reference gene primer amplification. TCRdb's table, derived via immunoSEQ multiplex PCR, lists solely in-frame clones and lacks some. Clone size and V and J calls were adopted from that table, with D and trimming inferred from the DNA. The table has around 120,000 clones, less than 75% seen once. Germline CDR1 reads KGHDR; CDR2 reads SFDVKD. The V end lost 2 bases, the J end lost 3 bases, and 2 bases lay between the germline ends. The CDR3 length is 12 residues. The sample was peripheral blood. V gene TRBV24-1 combines with J gene TRBJ2-3; D unclear. This TCR was sampled from a human donor with acute or convalescent COVID-19. The donor label of this sample is uncertain. This chain's CDR3 is CATSDSTDTQYF. The CDR3 nucleotides read TGTGCCACCAGTGATTCGACAGATACGCAGTATTTT.